These 31 T cell receptor beta chains share one sample of origin, sequenced in a study of T cells in Graves' hyperthyroidism and ophthalmopathy. TCR beta CDR3 regions were amplified from RNA transcripts. First-round RT-PCR with HTBI primers amplified the TCR CDR3 region. TCRdb itself ran the multiplex PCR reads through MiXCR, one entry per CDR3 protein. The data contain some 400,000 distinct CDR3 sequences, about 15% of them seen just once; the ten biggest clones take up 11%. Sequenced input: blood. The receptors come from a woman aged 60 to 75 with Graves' hyperthyroidism.

The sample holds many counts of this clonotype. The V gene is TRBV28, the J gene TRBJ2-5; TRBD1 aligns across 12 bases. Unmatched junction bases numbered 2, after V lost 4 bases and J lost 5 bases. Looked up from germline, CDR1 is MDHEN and CDR2 is SYDVKM. The CDR3 length is 14 residues. In DNA, the CDR3 is TGTGCCAGCAGTTCGGGACAGGGGGCTGAGACCCAGTACTTC. Translated, it gives CASSSGQGAETQYF.

Many counts were recorded for this clonotype. The chain has TRBV7-8 and TRBJ1-1; TRBD1 aligns across 9 bases. Germline-derived CDR1 and CDR2 are SGHVS and FQNEAQ. V dropped 4 bases and J dropped 2; count of bases not matched to a gene: 5. The CDR3 has 15 amino acids. CDR3 residues: CASSSYRGQNTEAFF. For the CDR3, the DNA is TGTGCCAGCAGCTCATACAGGGGGCAAAACACTGAAGCTTTCTTT.

This clonotype was seen a few times. V is TRBV18 and J is TRBJ1-5; 7 bases map to TRBD1. V dropped 3 bases and J dropped 1; count of bases not matched to a gene: 3. CDR1 and CDR2 (germline): KGHSH, LQKENI. CDR3 length: 15 amino acids. The CDR3 DNA reads as TGTGCCAGCTCACCTCAGGGGGGGAGCAATCAGCCCCAGCATTTT. This gives the protein CASSPQGGSNQPQHF.

This clonotype appeared many times. V is TRBV11-3 and J is TRBJ2-2; D assignment may be TRBD1 or TRBD2 (5 bases each). Germline lookup yields CDR1 SGHNT and CDR2 YENEEA. The V gene lost 0 bases and the J gene lost 0 bases, with 14 bases spanning the gap. The CDR3 is 18 residues long. The CDR3 nucleotides are TGTGCCAGCAGCTTAGAGTTTATGGGGGACGCGAACACCGGGGAGCTGTTTTTT. Its translation is CASSLEFMGDANTGELFF. The variable domain in full, completed from reference TRBV11-3 and TRBJ2-2, reads EAGVVQSPRYKIIEKKQPVAFWCNPISGHNTLYWYLQNLGQGPELLIRYENEEAVDDSQLPKDRFSAERLKGVDSTLKIQPAELGDSAVYLCASSLEFMGDANTGELFFGEGSRLTVL.

This clonotype was seen many times. The DNA for the CDR3 is TGTGCCAGCAGTGCCGGGGACAGGGTCGAGCAGTACTTC. Protein sequence: CASSAGDRVEQYF. The V and J genes are TRBV28 and TRBJ2-7; 9 bases align to TRBD1. CDR3 size: 13 residues. Germline V gene data show CDR1 as MDHEN and CDR2 as SYDVKM. Germline trimming cut 5 bases from V and 6 bases from J; bases unmatched to any gene: 5. The whole variable domain, remainder taken from reference TRBV28 and TRBJ2-7, is DVKVTQSSRYLVKRTGEKVFLECVQDMDHENMFWYRQDPGLGLRLIYFSYDVKMKEKGDIPEGYSVSREKKERFSLILESASTNQTSMYLCASSAGDRVEQYFGPGTRLTVT.

V gene TRBV27 combines with J gene TRBJ2-7; D is perhaps TRBD2 (5 bases). Looked up from germline, CDR1 is MNHEY and CDR2 is SMNVEV (reference sequence). The CDR3 has 13 amino acids. V was pared by 2 bases and J by 5 bases, with 10 bases between. CDR3 DNA: TGTGCCAGCAGTTTAGTGGGAGTAGACGAGCAGTACTTC. Amino acid sequence: CASSLVGVDEQYF.

Ten or more counts support this clonotype. CDR3 sequence reads: CASSPTGQGFYEQYF. The CDR3 DNA sequence: TGTGCCAGCTCACCAACCGGACAGGGCTTTTACGAGCAGTACTTC. This rearrangement joins TRBV18 to TRBJ2-7; TRBD1 matches 8 bases. The V gene's germline CDR1 is KGHSH and CDR2 LQKENI. Trimming removed 2 bases from V and 4 bases from J; junction bases left unmatched: 7. The CDR3 is made up of 15 amino acids.

This clonotype was counted many times. The gene calls are TRBV6-1 and TRBJ2-1; D is undetermined. The germline V and J ends were trimmed by 3 bases and 0 bases, with 12 bases remaining between them. From germline, CDR1 is MNHNS and CDR2 SASEGT. This CDR3 has 16 residues. The CDR3 sequence is CASSEKGAHSYNEQFF. In DNA form, the CDR3 reads TGTGCCAGCAGTGAGAAGGGCGCCCACTCCTACAATGAGCAGTTCTTC.

This clonotype was seen ten or more times. The chain is built from TRBV5-1 and TRBJ1-5; D is undetermined. V lost 5 bases and J lost 0, with 12 bases in between. Germline CDR1 reads SGHRS; CDR2 reads YFSETQ. CDR3 length: 15 amino acids. CDR3 protein: CASSSGPNSNQPQHF. The DNA of the CDR3 is TGCGCCAGCAGTTCCGGGCCTAATAGCAATCAGCCCCAGCATTTT.

This clonotype was seen ten or more times. The chain has TRBV27 and TRBJ2-3; D is ambiguous. V was cut by 6 bases and J by 5 bases, with 9 bases left in between. Germline V gives CDR1 MNHEY, CDR2 SMNVEV (reference sequence). The CDR3 contains 12 residues. CDR3 region: CASRLTRDTQYF. The DNA for the CDR3 is TGTGCCAGCAGATTGACAAGAGATACGCAGTATTTT.

This clonotype has just a few counts. This chain connects TRBV10-3 to TRBJ1-1; no clear D. There are 13 residues in the CDR3. Germline V lookup: CDR1 ENHRY, CDR2 SYGVKD. V lost 4 bases and J lost 1, with 7 bases in between. The CDR3: CAISASGNTEAFF. CDR3 nucleotides: TGTGCCATCAGTGCCTCTGGGAACACTGAAGCTTTCTTT.

This clonotype has a handful of counts. The chain is built from TRBV4-1 and TRBJ2-5; 7 bases line up with TRBD2. Trimming removed 6 bases from V and 0 bases from J; junction bases left unmatched: 4. Germline CDR1 MGHRA, CDR2 YSYEKL. The CDR3 spans 14 residues. The CDR3 spells CASRLTSDQETQYF. Written as DNA, the CDR3 is TGCGCCAGCAGACTAACTAGCGACCAAGAGACCCAGTACTTC.

The rearrangement links TRBV12-3 or TRBV12-4 to TRBJ2-4; TRBD2 is a possible D gene (8 bases). The V end lost 6 bases, the J end lost 0 bases, and 15 bases lay between the germline ends. This CDR3 contains 16 residues. The CDR3 loop reads CASSPGRGLAKNIQYF. For the CDR3, the DNA is TGTGCCAGCAGCCCCGGGAGGGGGCTAGCCAAAAACATTCAGTACTTC.

This clonotype has ten or more counts. The gene calls are TRBV30 and TRBJ1-3; D uncertain. This CDR3 region has 11 residues. The ends were cut back, 2 bases at V and 4 bases at J, with 3 bases in the middle. Germline CDR1 reads GTSNPN; CDR2 reads SVGIG (reference sequence). This CDR3 reads CAWSWGNTIYF. In DNA form, the CDR3 reads TGTGCCTGGAGTTGGGGAAACACCATATATTTT.

The sample holds many counts of this clonotype. The CDR3 region has the DNA TGCAGTGCTAGAGATTCGTGGGAGACCCAGTACTTC. Its protein is CSARDSWETQYF. The rearrangement links TRBV20-1 to TRBJ2-5; D is unresolved. V was pared by 0 bases and J by 5 bases, with 7 bases between. Germline loops: CDR1 DFQATT, CDR2 SNEGSKA (reference sequence). CDR3 length: 12 residues.

V and J are TRBV12-5 and TRBJ1-5; D perhaps matches TRBD1 (5 bases). The CDR3 sequence is 13 residues long. The germline V and J ends were trimmed by 5 bases and 6 bases, with 11 bases remaining between them. Germline assignment: CDR1 LGHNT and CDR2 FRNRAP. For the CDR3, the DNA is TGTGCTAGTGGTCTCGGGAGGGGTCAGCCCCAGCATTTT. Amino acids: CASGLGRGQPQHF.

This clonotype was seen repeatedly, ten times or more. The chain is built from TRBV2 and TRBJ1-5; D not certain. The germline V and J ends were trimmed by 6 bases and 0 bases, with 21 bases remaining between them. The CDR3 consists of 18 residues. In germline, CDR1 is SNHLY, CDR2 FYNNEI. CDR3 protein: CASSLPPSEVYSNQPQHF. CDR3 nucleotides: TGTGCCAGCAGCCTTCCTCCTTCTGAGGTTTATAGCAATCAGCCCCAGCATTTT.

A remark on this clonotype: This may be a read error: a much more frequent sequence differs by one nucleotide. This sequence joins TRBV7-2 and TRBJ2-7; no reliable D call. Trimming shortened V by 0 bases and J by 3 bases, and 3 bases separated the two germline ends. The CDR3 sequence is 12 residues long. Germline CDR1 reads SGHTA; CDR2 reads FQGNSA. The CDR3, as DNA: TGTGCCAGCAGCTTAGCGGTCTACGAGCAGTACTTC. It specifies CASSLAVYEQYF.

This clonotype occurred many times. This chain joins TRBV7-2 and TRBJ2-3; the match to TRBD2 covers 10 bases. Per the germline V gene, CDR1 is SGHTA and CDR2 is FQGNSA. V dropped 2 bases and J dropped 7; count of bases not matched to a gene: 6. This CDR3 region has 15 residues. CDR3 DNA sequence: TGTGCCAGCAGCTTAAGCGGGAGGGCCTCAAATACGCAGTATTTT. It translates to CASSLSGRASNTQYF.

This clonotype was counted ten times or more. The gene calls are TRBV19 and TRBJ1-1; possibly TRBD1 for D (6 bases). Germline CDR1 is LNHDA and CDR2 is SQIVND (reference sequence). Trimming cost V 6 bases and J 2 bases, with 16 bases left between them. The CDR3 length is 15 residues. Written as DNA, the CDR3 is TGTGCCAGTAGGGAATGGGGGGCAGACAACACTGAAGCTTTCTTT. Protein: CASREWGADNTEAFF. The variable domain in full, completed from reference TRBV19 and TRBJ1-1, reads DGGITQSPKYLFRKEGQNVTLSCEQNLNHDAMYWYRQDPGQGLRLIYYSQIVNDFQKGDIAEGYSVSREKKESFPLTVTSAQKNPTAFYLCASREWGADNTEAFFGQGTRLTVV.

This clonotype was picked up many times. The chain recombines TRBV5-1 with TRBJ2-7; the D gene is possibly TRBD2 (6 bases). V lost 4 bases to trimming and J lost 0 bases, with 11 bases between them. This CDR3 has 14 amino acids. Germline values: CDR1 SGHRS, CDR2 YFSETQ. CDR3 nucleotide sequence: TGCGCCAGCAGCGTCGGGAGTAGCTCCTACGAGCAGTACTTC. Its protein is CASSVGSSSYEQYF.

The table lists this clonotype with many counts. The chain carries TRBV3-1 and TRBJ1-4; D unresolved. The V gene lost 4 bases and the J gene lost 8 bases, with 17 bases spanning the gap. The germline CDR1 and CDR2 sequences are LGHDT and YNNKEL (reference sequence). This CDR3 has 15 residues. The CDR3 loop is CASSPGQGPWEKLFF. The CDR3 coding sequence is TGTGCCAGCAGCCCCGGGCAAGGGCCATGGGAAAAACTGTTTTTT.

This clonotype has a count of ten or more. The chain is built from TRBV24-1 and TRBJ2-3; 11 bases match TRBD2. The CDR3 loop spans 17 amino acids. V lost 0 bases to trimming and J lost 3 bases; unmatched junction nucleotides: 4. Per germline, CDR1 KGHDR and CDR2 SFDVKD. CDR3 sequence reads: CATSDLASGRTTDTQYF. CDR3 nucleotide sequence: TGTGCCACCAGTGATTTGGCTAGCGGGAGGACGACAGATACGCAGTATTTT.

This clonotype was detected only a few times. The chain combines TRBV12-3 or TRBV12-4 with TRBJ1-5, with 7 nucleotides matching TRBD1. The V and J ends lost 5 bases and 0 bases, in that order; junction bases with no gene match: 10. The CDR3 runs to 17 residues. This CDR3 reads CASSRNRGGNSNQPQHF. DNA of the CDR3: TGTGCCAGCAGTCGCAACAGGGGCGGTAATAGCAATCAGCCCCAGCATTTT.

The table lists this clonotype with many counts. The V call is TRBV20-1, the J call TRBJ2-7; D ambiguous. Germline V CDR1 and CDR2: DFQATT, SNEGSKA (reference sequence). The V gene lost 0 bases and the J gene lost 0 bases, with 9 bases spanning the gap. The CDR3 has 14 amino acids. The CDR3 loop reads CSARDVGSSYEQYF. Written as DNA, the CDR3 is TGCAGTGCTAGAGATGTGGGTTCCTCCTACGAGCAGTACTTC.

In its sample, this clonotype was seen many times. V usage is TRBV10-3 and J usage is TRBJ1-2; 10 positions match TRBD1. Trimming at V came to 2 bases and at J to 7 bases, leaving 4 bases not matched to a gene. The CDR3 is made up of 14 amino acids. CDR1 ENHRY and CDR2 SYGVKD come from the germline V gene. The CDR3 loop is CAISERDRGSGYTF. The CDR3 DNA reads as TGTGCCATCAGTGAGAGGGACAGGGGATCTGGCTACACCTTC.

This clonotype was picked up many times. The chain carries TRBV7-8 and TRBJ1-5, with D perhaps matching TRBD1 (5 bases). Germline CDR1 reads SGHVS; CDR2 reads FQNEAQ. This CDR3 has 13 residues. The V gene lost 6 bases and the J gene lost 1 base, with 7 bases spanning the gap. The CDR3 loop is CASSRQSNQPQHF. The DNA of the CDR3 is TGTGCCAGCAGTCGACAGAGCAATCAGCCCCAGCATTTT. Variable domain in full (rest from reference TRBV7-8 and TRBJ1-5): GAGVSQSPRYKVAKRGQDVALRCDPISGHVSLFWYQQALGQGPEFLTYFQNEAQLDKSGLPSDRFFAERPEGSVSTLKIQRTQQEDSAVYLCASSRQSNQPQHFGDGTRLSIL.

Ten or more counts support this clonotype. The V call is TRBV11-2, the J call TRBJ2-6; either TRBD1 or TRBD2 may fit D (5 bases each). V lost 5 bases, J lost 4 bases, and 15 bases lay in between. CDR3 length equals 16 residues. Germline V CDR1 and CDR2: SGHAT, FQNNGV. DNA for the CDR3: TGTGCCAGCAGCCCCCTTGCAGGGACCGGGGCCAACGTCCTGACTTTC. Translating it yields CASSPLAGTGANVLTF.

This clonotype appeared many times. The CDR3 nucleotides are TGCGCCAGCAGCCCTAGCGGGGCCCTAAAAGATACGCAGTATTTT. It codes for CASSPSGALKDTQYF. The chain employs TRBV10-1 and TRBJ2-3, with 9 positions matching TRBD2. Unmatched junction bases numbered 9, after V lost 6 bases and J lost 5 bases. CDR1 WNHNN and CDR2 SYGVQD come from the germline V gene (reference sequence). The CDR3 spans 15 residues.

This clonotype was counted many times. The CDR3 DNA sequence: TGCAGTGCCGGTCGACTAGCCGCAGATACGCAGTATTTT. Its protein is CSAGRLAADTQYF. V gene TRBV20-1 combines with J gene TRBJ2-3; 7 bases fit TRBD2. Germline trimming cut 6 bases from V and 4 bases from J; bases unmatched to any gene: 7. Germline V CDR1 and CDR2: DFQATT, SNEGSKA (reference sequence). The CDR3 is made up of 13 amino acids.

The chain combines TRBV10-1 with TRBJ2-1; 13 positions match TRBD2. This CDR3 spans 15 amino acids. Per germline, CDR1 WNHNN and CDR2 SYGVQD (reference sequence). V gave up 4 bases and J gave up 6 bases; unmatched junction bases: 3. The DNA for the CDR3 is TGCGCCAGCAGTGCTGGGACTAGCGGGATCAATGAGCAGTTCTTC. This encodes CASSAGTSGINEQFF.